What follows are 5 T cell receptor beta chains derived from one specimen sequenced in a study of blood T cell repertoires in COVID-19. Assay: immunoSEQ multiplex PCR; the TCRdb copy retains only in-frame clones and omits some. Among a few hundred thousand clones listed, 85% to 90% were seen once. Sequenced: PBMCs or T cells enriched from blood (not recorded which). The source of these receptors is a man in his late teens or twenties who had recovered from COVID-19.

The chain carries TRBV5-6 and TRBJ2-7; no reliable D call. Trimming shortened V by 2 bases and J by 5 bases, and 5 bases separated the two germline ends. Germline CDR1 reads SGHDT; CDR2 reads YYEEEE. CDR3 size: 11 residues. The DNA for the CDR3 is TGTGCCAGCAGCTTATTCGACGAGCAGTACTTC. It codes for CASSLFDEQYF.

The chain recombines TRBV4-1 with TRBJ2-1; the match to TRBD1 covers 9 bases. CDR1 MGHRA and CDR2 YSYEKL come from the germline V gene. This CDR3 contains 14 residues. J lost 3 bases, V lost 5 bases, and 2 bases had no gene match. In DNA form, the CDR3 reads TGCGCCAGCAGCACGGGACAGGGCTACAATGAGCAGTTCTTC. Translating it yields CASSTGQGYNEQFF.

J is TRBJ1-3 and V is TRBV18; a possible D gene is TRBD1 (5 bases). Looked up from germline, CDR1 is KGHSH and CDR2 is LQKENI. The CDR3 consists of 15 residues. Trimming removed 3 bases at V and 0 bases at J, with 9 bases between. The CDR3 DNA follows: TGTGCCAGCTCACCGGAGGGGAGCTCTGGAAACACCATATATTTT. Amino acid sequence: CASSPEGSSGNTIYF.

V usage is TRBV4-2 and J usage is TRBJ1-1; 10 bases align to TRBD1. The germline V gene encodes CDR1 LGHNA and CDR2 YNFKEQ. The CDR3 loop spans 17 amino acids. V gave up 4 bases and J gave up 3 bases; unmatched junction bases: 11. The CDR3, as DNA: TGTGCCAGCAGCCGACAGGGGGCAGGTGGATCGGACACTGAAGCTTTCTTT. Translating it yields CASSRQGAGGSDTEAFF.

The chain has TRBV5-1 and TRBJ1-2; unclear D gene. The germline V gene encodes CDR1 SGHRS and CDR2 YFSETQ. V was clipped by 0 bases and J by 4 bases, with 7 bases between them. This CDR3 is 13 amino acids long. The DNA of the CDR3 is TGCGCCAGCAGCTTGGGGCCGATCTATGGCTACACCTTC. Its translation is CASSLGPIYGYTF.